This TCR beta chain was captured by sequencing in a study of blood T cell repertoires in COVID-19. At the level of the study: Collection of acute and convalescent COVID-19 samples took place in the United States, Italy and Spain. Sample material is recorded as cDNA or gDNA derived from T cells, B-cell-depleted T cells, or PBMCs.

Either two negative PCRs, clearance, or symptom resolution qualified Cohort 3 donors as recovered. Assay used: immunoSEQ multiplex PCR; TCRdb lists only in-frame clones, some missing. The sample includes some 490,000 clones, less than 90% of them seen just once. V lost 6 bases, J lost 5 bases, and 4 bases stayed unmatched. This CDR3 has 14 amino acids. Germline V gene data show CDR1 as ENHRY and CDR2 as SYGVKD. The receptor was derived from a woman aged 60 to 75 who had recovered from COVID-19. The sample taken for sequencing was PBMCs or T cells enriched from blood (not recorded which). This rearrangement joins TRBV10-3 to TRBJ2-3; 11 bases line up with TRBD1. The CDR3 nucleotides are TGTGCCATCAGGTCCGGGACAGGGGGAGATACGCAGTATTTT. Its translation: CAIRSGTGGDTQYF.